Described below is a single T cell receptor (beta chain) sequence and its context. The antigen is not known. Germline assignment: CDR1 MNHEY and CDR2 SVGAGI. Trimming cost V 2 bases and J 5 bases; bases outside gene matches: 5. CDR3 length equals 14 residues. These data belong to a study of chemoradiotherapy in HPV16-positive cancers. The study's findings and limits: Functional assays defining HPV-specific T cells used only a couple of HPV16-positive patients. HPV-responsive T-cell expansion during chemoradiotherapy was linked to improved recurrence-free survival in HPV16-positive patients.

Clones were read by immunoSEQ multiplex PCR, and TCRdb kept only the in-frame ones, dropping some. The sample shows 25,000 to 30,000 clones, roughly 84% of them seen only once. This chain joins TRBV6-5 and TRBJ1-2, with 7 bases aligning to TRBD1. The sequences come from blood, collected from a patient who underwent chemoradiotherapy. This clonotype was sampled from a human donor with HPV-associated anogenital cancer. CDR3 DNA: TGTGCCAGCAGTTACGACAGGGCCAAGTATGGCTACACCTTC. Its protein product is CASSYDRAKYGYTF.